This T cell receptor beta chain was obtained from a study of beta chain features in type 1 diabetes. Study-wide findings and caveats: More deletions and fewer insertions at VDJ junctions were found in patients with type 1 diabetes. It was possible that PCR favored shorter templates, equally so in patients and controls.

Germline lookup yields CDR1 MGHRA and CDR2 YSYEKL. V was shortened by 1 base and J by 4 bases, with 7 bases between the two germline ends. This CDR3 contains 13 residues. About this clone itself: Its specificity is not known.

Reverse transcription of all isolated RNA meant that expressed TCRB transcripts were sequenced. The repertoire was sequenced with immunoSEQ multiplex PCR; TCRdb's copy has only in-frame clones and lacks some. The sample yields about 350,000 clones, about 18% seen once. The sequence was collected from a woman aged 18-30 years in good health. The chain combines TRBV4-1 with TRBJ2-5, with D possibly TRBD2 on 6 matching bases. The sample taken for sequencing was naive CD4+ T cells from blood. The DNA of the CDR3 is TGCGCCAGCAGCCAAGTGGGGGGAGAGACCCAGTACTTC. As protein: CASSQVGGETQYF.